The next 10 T cell receptor beta chains were all read from a single sample in a study of T cell changes during pregnancy in multiple sclerosis (dated by TCRdb to about 2019). Preparation of the library involved the immunoSEQ multiplex PCR assay. What TCRdb holds here is the immuneACCESS table cut down to in-frame rearrangements. Part of the clones is not present; checked against another copy, under half of the missing clones reflect an unresolved V gene, and the others are unexplained. This sample lists around 49,000 clones; 85% to 95% were detected once. 5.5% to 7.5% of the sample is in the top ten clones. The material was CD8+ T cells from peripheral blood mononuclear cells, obtained in the first trimester of pregnancy. Every receptor here comes from a female donor with multiple sclerosis, enrolled in a pregnancy study.

CDR3 DNA sequence: TGTGCCACCTTTACCCGGGACAATTACGGAAAACTGTTTTTT. Translation: CATFTRDNYGKLFF. V is TRBV19 and J is TRBJ1-4, with a tentative D call TRBD1 (6 bases). V was cut by 10 bases and J by 10 bases, with 22 bases left in between. Germline-derived CDR1 and CDR2 are LNHDA and SQIVND (reference sequence). The CDR3 runs to 14 residues.

The chain has TRBV4-1 and TRBJ1-5; maybe TRBD1 (5 bases). CDR1 is MGHRA and CDR2 is YSYEKL in the germline V gene. The CDR3 extends over 14 amino acids. V lost 1 base and J lost 7, with 11 bases in between. The DNA of the CDR3 is TGCGCCAGCAGCCAAGGGGGGGATCGACAGCCCCAGCATTTT. Its translation is CASSQGGDRQPQHF.

The chain is built from TRBV5-4 and TRBJ1-1; D not certain. The length of the CDR3 is 13 residues. The germline CDR1 and CDR2 sequences are SGHNT and YYREEE (reference sequence). The ends were cut back, 1 base at V and 1 base at J, with 5 bases in the middle. This chain's CDR3 is CASSLYKNTEAFF. The CDR3 region has the DNA TGTGCCAGCAGCTTGTATAAGAACACTGAAGCTTTCTTT.

The V and J genes are TRBV4-1 and TRBJ2-7; 7 bases map to TRBD2. The CDR3 is 14 residues long. The germline V gene has CDR1 MGHRA and CDR2 YSYEKL. The J segment lost 1 base and the V segment lost 1 base, leaving 1 base of the junction unmatched. This chain's CDR3 is CASSQGLASYEQYF. DNA for the CDR3: TGCGCCAGCAGCCAAGGACTAGCATCCTACGAGCAGTACTTC.

V and J are TRBV10-3 and TRBJ1-1; D gene uncertain. Deletions cut 3 bases from V and 3 bases from J, with 11 bases between. In germline, CDR1 is ENHRY, CDR2 SYGVKD. This CDR3 is 14 amino acids long. CDR3 in DNA: TGTGCCATCAGTGACACGGGCGGGGACACTGAAGCTTTCTTT. Protein: CAISDTGGDTEAFF.

This chain connects TRBV10-1 to TRBJ2-7, with 10 bases lining up with TRBD2. J was trimmed by 4 bases and V by 6 bases; bases with no gene match: 6. The CDR3 consists of 14 residues. The germline V gene encodes CDR1 WNHNN and CDR2 SYGVQD (reference sequence). In DNA form, the CDR3 reads TGCGCCAGCAGCACCGGGACTAGCGTTTACGAGCAGTACTTC. It specifies CASSTGTSVYEQYF.

The chain joins TRBV6-6 to TRBJ2-5; 7 positions match TRBD1. The J segment lost 5 bases and the V segment lost 0 bases, leaving 9 bases of the junction unmatched. The CDR3 consists of 16 residues. From germline, CDR1 is MNHNY and CDR2 SVGAGI (reference sequence). This CDR3 is CASSYSKPQGDETQYF. Here the CDR3 DNA reads TGTGCCAGCAGTTACTCGAAACCCCAGGGGGATGAGACCCAGTACTTC.

This clone was seen a single time. The chain combines TRBV9 with TRBJ2-5, with D perhaps matching TRBD1 (6 bases). V lost 4 bases and J 1 base, leaving 11 bases between the germline ends. The CDR3 has 14 amino acids. Germline V gene lookup returns CDR1 SGDLS and CDR2 YYNGEE. The chain's CDR3 is CASSLGGAQETQYF. CDR3 coding DNA: TGTGCCAGCAGCTTAGGGGGAGCCCAAGAGACCCAGTACTTC.

The CDR3 region has the DNA TGTGCCAGCAGTGACCTTAGCGGGAGGCCCTACAATGAGCAGTTCTTC. Its protein is CASSDLSGRPYNEQFF. The V call is TRBV6-1, the J call TRBJ2-1; 10 nucleotides line up with TRBD2. The V and J ends lost 3 bases and 2 bases, in that order; junction bases with no gene match: 4. Germline V CDR1 and CDR2: MNHNS, SASEGT. CDR3 length: 16 amino acids.

The chain employs TRBV6-4 and TRBJ1-2; D gene ambiguous. The CDR3 has 14 residues. Germline V gene sequence: CDR1 MRHNA, CDR2 SNTAGT. Trimming stripped 0 bases from V and 6 bases from J, with 11 bases between. Here the CDR3 reads CASSDSGETDGYTF. The CDR3 DNA reads as TGTGCCAGCAGTGACTCCGGGGAAACGGATGGCTACACCTTC.